What follows is one T cell receptor (beta chain) and its context. The antigen remains undetermined. TCRdb analysed the reads with MiXCR anew, one entry per CDR3 protein. The sample has some 590,000 distinct CDR3 sequences; around two fifths are singletons. This specimen comes from a study of T cell repertoires in cytomegalovirus infection. Study details: Epitope selection comprised recently identified HLA-C-restricted CMV epitopes and well-studied HLA-B-restricted CMV epitopes. Both CMV infection and a matching HLA type were indicated by public TCR beta signatures. Points from the study as a whole: What dominated the ex vivo response were HLA-C-restricted CMV-specific TCR beta clonotypes.

Trimming cost V 4 bases and J 5 bases; bases outside gene matches: 6. Germline loops: CDR1 SGHTA, CDR2 FQGNSA. The CDR3 extends over 15 amino acids. The receptor's source is a human donor in good health (CMV status not recorded). Some clones in this sample may be carry-over from other donors' samples. This chain links TRBV7-2 with TRBJ2-2; 8 bases fit TRBD2. This specimen consisted of cultured PBMCs, obtained from culture after CMV antigen stimulation. The CDR3 DNA reads as TGTGCCAGCAGCTGGGGGACTAGTATTACCGGGGAGCTGTTTTTT. Translation gives CASSWGTSITGELFF.